Listed below are T cell receptor beta chains from one sample, sequenced in a study of T cell changes during pregnancy in multiple sclerosis. Profiling relied on immunoSEQ multiplex PCR, and the TCRdb table lists in-frame clones only, not all of them. The sample holds around 32,000 clones, around 91% seen once. This specimen was CD8+ T cells from peripheral blood mononuclear cells, taken in the second trimester of pregnancy. The receptors were sampled from a female donor in good health, enrolled as a control in a pregnancy study. CDR3s include the opening cysteine and the closing phenylalanine or tryptophan. Each record gives: CDR3 length, clone size, J gene, V gene, D gene, CDR3 protein, CDR3 DNA. D genes are given only for firm matches. Size values are once, few and many counts, or a class for expanded clones, and some rows have none.

14,-,TRBJ2-2,TRBV6-1,-,CASSEGALTGELFF,TGTGCCAGCAGTGAGGGAGCCCTCACCGGGGAGCTGTTTTTT
13,once,TRBJ2-1,TRBV2,TRBD1,CASVGQGLREQFF,TGTGCCAGCGTAGGACAGGGGTTAAGGGAGCAGTTCTTC
15,once,TRBJ1-5,TRBV18,TRBD1,CASSPPGQENQPQHF,TGTGCCAGCTCACCACCGGGACAGGAAAATCAGCCCCAGCATTTT
15,-,TRBJ2-7,TRBV6-1,-,CASSEEVSVPYEQYF,TGTGCCAGCAGTGAAGAGGTTAGCGTTCCCTACGAGCAGTACTTC
15,once,TRBJ2-1,TRBV25-1,-,CASSGDITSYNEQFF,TGTGCCAGCAGTGGGGACATAACATCGTACAATGAGCAGTTCTTC
13,-,TRBJ1-1,TRBV27,-,CASSLPGNPEAFF,TGTGCCAGCAGTTTACCCGGGAACCCTGAAGCTTTCTTT
17,once,TRBJ2-3,TRBV27,TRBD2,CASSPRLAGVHTDTQYF,TGTGCCAGCAGTCCAAGACTAGCGGGGGTACACACAGATACGCAGTATTTT
15,once,TRBJ2-1,TRBV7-2,TRBD1,CASSYGTGGLNEQFF,TGTGCCAGCAGCTACGGGACAGGGGGCTTAAATGAGCAGTTCTTC
15,-,TRBJ2-1,TRBV7-8,TRBD2,CASSLVSGGAAEQFF,TGTGCCAGCAGCTTAGTAAGCGGGGGGGCCGCTGAGCAGTTCTTC
17,-,TRBJ2-1,TRBV7-9,TRBD2,CASSLAGGLAPYNEQFF,TGTGCCAGCAGCTTAGCGGGGGGACTAGCGCCCTACAATGAGCAGTTCTTC